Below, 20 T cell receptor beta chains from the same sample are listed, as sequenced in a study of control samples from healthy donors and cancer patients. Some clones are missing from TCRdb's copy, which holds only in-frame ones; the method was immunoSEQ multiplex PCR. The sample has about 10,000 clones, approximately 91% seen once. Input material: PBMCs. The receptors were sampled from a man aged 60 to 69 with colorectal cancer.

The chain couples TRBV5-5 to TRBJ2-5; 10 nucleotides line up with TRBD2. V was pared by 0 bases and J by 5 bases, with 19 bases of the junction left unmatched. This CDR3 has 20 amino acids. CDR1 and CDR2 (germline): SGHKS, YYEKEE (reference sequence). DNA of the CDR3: TGTGCCAGCAGCTTGGGAACTAGCGGGGCGAGGGGGATTTCGGAGGAGACCCAGTACTTC. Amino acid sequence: CASSLGTSGARGISEETQYF.

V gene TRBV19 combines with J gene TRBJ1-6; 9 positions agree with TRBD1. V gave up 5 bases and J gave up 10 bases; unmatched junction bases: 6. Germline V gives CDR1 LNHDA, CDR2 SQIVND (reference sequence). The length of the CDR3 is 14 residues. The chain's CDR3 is CASSARTGESPLHF. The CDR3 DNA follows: TGTGCCAGTAGTGCCAGGACAGGGGAATCACCCCTCCACTTT.

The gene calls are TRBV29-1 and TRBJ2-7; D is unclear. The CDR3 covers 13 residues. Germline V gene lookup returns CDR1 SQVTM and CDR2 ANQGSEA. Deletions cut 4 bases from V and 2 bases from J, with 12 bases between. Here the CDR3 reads CSVGGHDTYEQYF. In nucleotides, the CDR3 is TGCAGCGTTGGTGGTCACGACACCTACGAGCAGTACTTC.

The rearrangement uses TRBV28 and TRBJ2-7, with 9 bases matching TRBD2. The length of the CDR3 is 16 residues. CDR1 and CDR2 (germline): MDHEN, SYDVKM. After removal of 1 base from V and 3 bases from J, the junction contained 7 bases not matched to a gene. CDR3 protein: CASSLYATSGGYEQYF. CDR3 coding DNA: TGTGCCAGCAGTTTATATGCGACTAGCGGCGGCTACGAGCAGTACTTC.

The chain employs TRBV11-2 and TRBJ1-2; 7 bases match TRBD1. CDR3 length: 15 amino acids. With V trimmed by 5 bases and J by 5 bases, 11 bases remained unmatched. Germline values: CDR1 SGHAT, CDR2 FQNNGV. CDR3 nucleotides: TGTGCCAGCAGCCAATCCGACAGGGTAGAGTATGGCTACACCTTC. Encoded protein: CASSQSDRVEYGYTF. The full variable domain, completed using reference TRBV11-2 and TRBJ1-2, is EAGVAQSPRYKIIEKRQSVAFWCNPISGHATLYWYQQILGQGPKLLIQFQNNGVVDDSQLPKDRFSAERLKGVDSTLKIQPAKLEDSAVYLCASSQSDRVEYGYTFGSGTRLTVV.

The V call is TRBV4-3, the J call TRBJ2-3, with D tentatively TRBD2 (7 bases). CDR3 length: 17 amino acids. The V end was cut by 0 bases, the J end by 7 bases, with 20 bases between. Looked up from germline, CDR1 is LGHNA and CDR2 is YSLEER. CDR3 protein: CASSQDYRGAIAYTQYF. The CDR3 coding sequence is TGCGCCAGCAGCCAAGATTACCGGGGGGCGATAGCATATACGCAGTATTTT.

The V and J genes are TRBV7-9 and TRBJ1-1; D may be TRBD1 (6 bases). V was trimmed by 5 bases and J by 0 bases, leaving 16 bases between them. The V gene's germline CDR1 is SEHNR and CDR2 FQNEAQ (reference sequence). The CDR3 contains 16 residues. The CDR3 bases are TGTGCCAGCAGCGCGGTCGGACAGACCTTGAACACTGAAGCTTTCTTT. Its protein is CASSAVGQTLNTEAFF. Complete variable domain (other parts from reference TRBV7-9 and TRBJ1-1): DTGVSQNPRHKITKRGQNVTFRCDPISEHNRLYWYRQTLGQGPEFLTYFQNEAQLEKSRLLSDRFSAERPKGSFSTLEIQRTEQGDSAMYLCASSAVGQTLNTEAFFGQGTRLTVV.

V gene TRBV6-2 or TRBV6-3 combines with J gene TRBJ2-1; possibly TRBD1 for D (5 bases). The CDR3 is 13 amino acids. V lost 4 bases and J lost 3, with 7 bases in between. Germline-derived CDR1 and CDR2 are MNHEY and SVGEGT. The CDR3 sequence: CASSWGGYNEQFF. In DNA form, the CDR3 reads TGTGCCAGCAGTTGGGGCGGCTACAATGAGCAGTTCTTC.

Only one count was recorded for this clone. The CDR3 bases are TGTGCCAGCAGCCGAAATTCGAACAGGGGAGTTCTCGTGTTTTTT. It specifies CASSRNSNRGVLVFF. The J gene is TRBJ1-4, the V gene TRBV2; 7 nucleotides agree with TRBD1. The CDR3 contains 15 residues. V dropped 6 bases and J dropped 15; count of bases not matched to a gene: 19. Germline CDR1 reads SNHLY; CDR2 reads FYNNEI.

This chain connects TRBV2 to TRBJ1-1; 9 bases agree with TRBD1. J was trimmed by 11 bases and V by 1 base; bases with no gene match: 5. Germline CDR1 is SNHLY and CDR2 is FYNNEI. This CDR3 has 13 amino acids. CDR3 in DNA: TGTGCCAGCAGTGAAGAAGGAGGGACAGGGGCTTTCTTT. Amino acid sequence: CASSEEGGTGAFF. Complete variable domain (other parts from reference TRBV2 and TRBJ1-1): EPEVTQTPSHQVTQMGQEVILRCVPISNHLYFYWYRQILGQKVEFLVSFYNNEISEKSEIFDDQFSVERPDGSNFTLKIRSTKLEDSAMYFCASSEEGGTGAFFGQGTRLTVV.

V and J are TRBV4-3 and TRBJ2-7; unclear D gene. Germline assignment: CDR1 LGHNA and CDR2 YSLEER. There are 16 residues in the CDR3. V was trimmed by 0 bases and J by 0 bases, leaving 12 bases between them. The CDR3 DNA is TGCGCCAGCAGCCAAGAATGGCTCGAAAGCTCCTACGAGCAGTACTTC. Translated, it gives CASSQEWLESSYEQYF.

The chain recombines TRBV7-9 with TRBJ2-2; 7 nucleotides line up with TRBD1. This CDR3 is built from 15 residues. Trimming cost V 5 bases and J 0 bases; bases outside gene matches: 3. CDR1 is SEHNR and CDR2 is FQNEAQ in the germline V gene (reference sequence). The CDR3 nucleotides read TGTGCCAGCAGCACCGGGACAGCGAACACCGGGGAGCTGTTTTTT. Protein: CASSTGTANTGELFF.

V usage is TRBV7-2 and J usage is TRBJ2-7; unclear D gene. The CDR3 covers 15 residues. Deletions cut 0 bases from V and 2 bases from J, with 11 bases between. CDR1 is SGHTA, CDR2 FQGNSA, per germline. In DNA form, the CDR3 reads TGTGCCAGCAGCTTAGCGACAAACACCGCCTACGAGCAGTACTTC. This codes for CASSLATNTAYEQYF.

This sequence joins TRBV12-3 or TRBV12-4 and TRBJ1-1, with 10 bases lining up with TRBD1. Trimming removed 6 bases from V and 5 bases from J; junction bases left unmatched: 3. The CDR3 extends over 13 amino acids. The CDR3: CASRTGGNTEAFF. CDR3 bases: TGTGCCAGCAGGACAGGGGGCAATACTGAAGCTTTCTTT.

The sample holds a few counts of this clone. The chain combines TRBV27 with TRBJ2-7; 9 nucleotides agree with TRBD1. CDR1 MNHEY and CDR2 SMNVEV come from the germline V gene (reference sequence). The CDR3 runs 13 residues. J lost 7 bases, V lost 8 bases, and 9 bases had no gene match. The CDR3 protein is CASARTGDREQYF. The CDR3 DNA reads TGTGCCAGCGCAAGGACAGGGGATCGGGAGCAGTACTTC.

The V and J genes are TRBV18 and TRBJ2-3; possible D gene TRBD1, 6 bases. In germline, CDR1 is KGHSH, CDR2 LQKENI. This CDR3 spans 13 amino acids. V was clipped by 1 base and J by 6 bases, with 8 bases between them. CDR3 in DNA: TGTGCCAGCTCACCACGGGGGCCGGATACGCAGTATTTT. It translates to CASSPRGPDTQYF.

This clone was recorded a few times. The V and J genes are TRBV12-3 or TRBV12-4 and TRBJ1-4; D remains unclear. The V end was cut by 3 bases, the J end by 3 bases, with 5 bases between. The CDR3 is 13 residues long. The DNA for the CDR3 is TGTGCCAGCAGTTTGAGGTCTAATGAAAAACTGTTTTTT. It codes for CASSLRSNEKLFF.

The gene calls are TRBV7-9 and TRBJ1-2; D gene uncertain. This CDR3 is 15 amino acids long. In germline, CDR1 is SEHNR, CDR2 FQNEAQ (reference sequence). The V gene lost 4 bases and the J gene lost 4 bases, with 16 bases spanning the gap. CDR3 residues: CASSSTVGPSYGYTF. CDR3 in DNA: TGTGCCAGCAGCTCGACCGTTGGGCCTAGCTATGGCTACACCTTC.

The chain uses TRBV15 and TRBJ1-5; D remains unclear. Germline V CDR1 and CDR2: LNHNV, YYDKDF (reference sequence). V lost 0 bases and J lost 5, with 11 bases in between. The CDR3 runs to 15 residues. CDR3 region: CATSREGEGYQPQHF. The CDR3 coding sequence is TGTGCCACCAGCAGAGAAGGCGAGGGATATCAGCCCCAGCATTTT.

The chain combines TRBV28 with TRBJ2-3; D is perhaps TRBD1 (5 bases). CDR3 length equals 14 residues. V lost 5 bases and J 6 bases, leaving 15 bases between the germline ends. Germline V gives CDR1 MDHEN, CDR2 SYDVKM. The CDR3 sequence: CASSRAGIVDTQYF. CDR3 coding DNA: TGTGCCAGCAGTAGAGCAGGGATTGTCGATACGCAGTATTTT.